This T cell receptor beta chain was recorded in a study of cytomegalovirus exposure and HLA in healthy donors. Germline V CDR1 and CDR2: MNHEY, SMNVEV (reference sequence). This CDR3 has 13 amino acids. Deletions cut 6 bases from V and 4 bases from J, with 10 bases between. PCR was performed using 60 Vbeta and 13 Jbeta primers. Clones were sequenced by immunoSEQ multiplex PCR, and TCRdb holds only the in-frame ones, with some missing. In the table there are roughly 120,000 clones, roughly four fifths of which are singletons. This receptor was identified in a woman aged 35 to 49 in good health and CMV-seropositive. Material: PBMCs. V is TRBV27 and J is TRBJ1-3; possible D gene TRBD1, 6 bases. The CDR3 DNA reads TGTGCCAGCAGGTTAACAGGGGGAAACACCATATATTTT. Its protein is CASRLTGGNTIYF.